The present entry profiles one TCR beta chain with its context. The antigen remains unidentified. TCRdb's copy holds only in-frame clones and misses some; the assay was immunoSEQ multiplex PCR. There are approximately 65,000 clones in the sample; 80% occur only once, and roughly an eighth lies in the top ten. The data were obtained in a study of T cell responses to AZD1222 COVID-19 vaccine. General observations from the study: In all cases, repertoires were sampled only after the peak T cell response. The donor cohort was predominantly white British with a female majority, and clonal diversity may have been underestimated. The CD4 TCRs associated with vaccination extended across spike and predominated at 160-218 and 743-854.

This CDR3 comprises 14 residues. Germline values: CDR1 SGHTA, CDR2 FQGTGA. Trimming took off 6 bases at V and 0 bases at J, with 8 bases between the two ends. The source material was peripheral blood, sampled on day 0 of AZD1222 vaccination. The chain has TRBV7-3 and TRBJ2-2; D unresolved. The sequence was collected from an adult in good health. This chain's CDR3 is CASRYGPNTGELFF. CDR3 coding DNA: TGTGCCAGCAGATATGGACCGAACACCGGGGAGCTGTTTTTT.